The 6 T cell receptor beta chains below come from one sample, sequenced in a study of blood T cell repertoires in COVID-19. Sequencing used immunoSEQ multiplex PCR; TCRdb keeps in-frame clones, though not all of them. The sample lists about 160,000 clones, 85% to 90% occurring once. Specimen: peripheral blood. All receptors derive from an older woman with COVID-19, enrolled during active disease.

With regard to this clone: This specimen includes other DNA sequences encoding the same CDR3. This chain uses TRBV2 with TRBJ1-5; weak D call: TRBD1 (6 bases). The V gene's germline CDR1 is SNHLY and CDR2 FYNNEI. Trimming stripped 2 bases from V and 0 bases from J, with 8 bases between. This CDR3 comprises 15 residues. In DNA, the CDR3 is TGTGCCAGCAGTGAAAGGGGGATTAGCAATCAGCCCCAGCATTTT. This translates into CASSERGISNQPQHF.

The chain recombines TRBV29-1 with TRBJ2-2, with D possibly being TRBD1 (6 bases). The CDR3 consists of 14 residues. Trimming shortened V by 4 bases and J by 1 base, and 10 bases separated the two germline ends. The germline CDR1 and CDR2 sequences are SQVTM and ANQGSEA. This chain's CDR3 is CSVAAGVNTGELFF. The CDR3 region has the DNA TGCAGCGTTGCAGCAGGGGTGAACACCGGGGAGCTGTTTTTT.

This clone was seen just once. The V and J genes are TRBV7-3 and TRBJ2-7; 11 bases match TRBD2. Per germline, CDR1 SGHTA and CDR2 FQGTGA. The CDR3 runs 17 residues. V shed 6 bases, J shed 0 bases, and the junction held 10 bases outside the gene matches. The CDR3 nucleotides are TGTGCCAGCAGGTCCAGCCCGGGACTAGCGGACTCCTACGAGCAGTACTTC. Translating gives CASRSSPGLADSYEQYF.

The gene calls are TRBV19 and TRBJ1-2; maybe TRBD1 (6 bases). Germline lookup yields CDR1 LNHDA and CDR2 SQIVND (reference sequence). The ends were cut back, 4 bases at V and 2 bases at J, with 11 bases in the middle. This CDR3 has 14 amino acids. The CDR3 region has the DNA TGTGCCAGTAGTAGGTTCGGACAGAACTATGGCTACACCTTC. This encodes CASSRFGQNYGYTF.

This chain uses TRBV19 with TRBJ1-6; 7 bases are a match to TRBD1. Germline-derived CDR1 and CDR2 are LNHDA and SQIVND (reference sequence). This CDR3 comprises 15 residues. V lost 6 bases and J lost 7; bases outside the gene matches: 9. In nucleotides, the CDR3 is TGTGCCAGTAGGGAGATCCTGACAGGGAATTCACCCCTCCACTTT. It translates to CASREILTGNSPLHF.

The chain has TRBV27 and TRBJ1-6; no definite D call. CDR3 length equals 10 residues. V lost 10 bases, J lost 11 bases, and 9 bases lay in between. The germline V gene has CDR1 MNHEY and CDR2 SMNVEV (reference sequence). The CDR3 loop reads CATYRAPLHF. CDR3 DNA: TGTGCCACCTACCGAGCACCCCTCCACTTT.